This T cell receptor (beta chain) was captured in a study of naive and memory T cell subsets. Cells stained for CD3, CD4, CD8, CD45RA and CD27 were sorted into four subsets. The beta constant-region primer was an equimolar mix of two oligonucleotides covering TRBC1 and TRBC2. The ligated cDNA underwent four PCR rounds using SP2 and nested alpha and beta constant-region primers. Using its own MiXCR run on the UMI-ligation and nested PCR reads, TCRdb lists one record per CDR3 protein. The sample includes under 150,000 distinct CDR3 sequences, 15% to 25% seen only once; the top ten take 0.55% to 0.75%. Study-wide results and limits: Naive repertoires, especially CD8, held a few larger clonotypes, possibly memory cells re-expressing CD45RA. Clonotypes here are unpaired alpha or beta chain sequences. RNA-based TCR counts may shift with T cell activation and differentiation.

Germline V lookup: CDR1 SNHLY, CDR2 FYNNEI. Trimming left V 9 bases short and J 6 bases short, with 15 bases between. CDR3 size: 12 residues. This clonotype was picked up a small number of times. Its antigen is as yet unknown. The TCR originated in a human donor in good health. The rearrangement joins TRBV2 to TRBJ2-7, with a possible D match to TRBD2 (7 bases). The material sequenced was naive CD8+ T cells from blood. The CDR3, as DNA: TGTGCCAGGGGGGGGCCGGCCGGCGAGCAGTACTTC. Its protein product is CARGGPAGEQYF.